Here is one T cell receptor (beta chain) with its context. The antigen remains undetermined. This sample is drawn from a study of Ad26.COV2.S vaccination and SARS-CoV-2 variants. In the study overall: Donor joined the COV1001 Ad26.COV2.S trial arm. Intramuscularly, Ad26.COV2.S was given either once or twice, 56 days apart. Broader study findings: The breadth of spike-specific CD8+ and CD4+ T cell responses after vaccination was reportedly substantial.

Clones were sequenced by immunoSEQ multiplex PCR, and TCRdb holds only the in-frame ones, with some missing. The table lists fewer than 500,000 clones, 80% to 90% of them singletons. Treatment of the sample: about 20 received Ad26.COV2.S at low or high dose, single or two shots; roughly 5 received placebo; per-sample allocation not given. Sampling occurred on day 63 after the first vaccine or placebo injection. Its platform was an Ad26 vector, and its expressed antigen was Wuhan-strain SARS-CoV-2 spike. This CDR3 region has 15 residues. CDR1 and CDR2 (germline): LGHDT, YNNKEL (reference sequence). Losses at the gene ends were 3 bases for V and 4 bases for J; bases not matched to a gene: 5.

This sample comprised peripheral blood, obtained in a trial of Ad26.COV2.S vaccine versus placebo. The receptor's source is a person between 18 and 60 years old who received the Ad26.COV2.S COVID-19 vaccine or a placebo. The chain employs TRBV3-1 (or the pseudogene TRBV3-2) and TRBJ2-2; the match to TRBD1 covers 7 bases. The CDR3 loop reads CASSQPTGRTGELFF. CDR3 DNA sequence: TGTGCCAGCAGCCAGCCGACAGGGCGCACCGGGGAGCTGTTTTTT.